This T cell receptor beta chain was sequenced for a study of cytomegalovirus exposure and HLA in healthy donors. The PCR employed 60 Vbeta primers together with 13 Jbeta primers. Assay used: immunoSEQ multiplex PCR; TCRdb lists only in-frame clones, some missing. This table holds about 150,000 clones, about 61% found once. The germline V gene encodes CDR1 SGHVS and CDR2 FNYEAQ. The V end lost 5 bases, the J end lost 4 bases, and 7 bases lay between the germline ends. The CDR3 is made up of 12 amino acids. This chain links TRBV7-6 with TRBJ2-3; D is undetermined. The sequence derives from a woman aged 40-49 years in good health and CMV-seronegative. Sequenced input: PBMCs. The CDR3 nucleotides are TGTGCCAGCAGCGCGAATGCAGATACGCAGTATTTT. Amino acids: CASSANADTQYF.